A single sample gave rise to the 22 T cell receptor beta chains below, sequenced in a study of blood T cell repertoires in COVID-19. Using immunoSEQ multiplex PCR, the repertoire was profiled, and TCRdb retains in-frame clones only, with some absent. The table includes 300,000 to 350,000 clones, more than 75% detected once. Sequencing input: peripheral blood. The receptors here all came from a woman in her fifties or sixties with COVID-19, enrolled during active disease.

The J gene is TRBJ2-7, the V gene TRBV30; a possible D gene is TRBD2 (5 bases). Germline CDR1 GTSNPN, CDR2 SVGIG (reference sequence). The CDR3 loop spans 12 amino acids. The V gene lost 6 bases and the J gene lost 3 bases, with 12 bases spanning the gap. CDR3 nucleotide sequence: TGTGCCTGTAGCGACTCGTACTACGAGCAGTACTTC. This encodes CACSDSYYEQYF.

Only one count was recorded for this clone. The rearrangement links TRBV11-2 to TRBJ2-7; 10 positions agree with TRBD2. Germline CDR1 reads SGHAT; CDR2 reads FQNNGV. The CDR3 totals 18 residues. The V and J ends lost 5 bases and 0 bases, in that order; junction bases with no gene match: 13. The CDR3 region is CASSRPTSGFPSSYEQYF. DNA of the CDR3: TGTGCCAGCAGCCGACCGACTAGCGGGTTCCCCAGCTCCTACGAGCAGTACTTC. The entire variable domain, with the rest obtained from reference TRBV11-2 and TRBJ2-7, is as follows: EAGVAQSPRYKIIEKRQSVAFWCNPISGHATLYWYQQILGQGPKLLIQFQNNGVVDDSQLPKDRFSAERLKGVDSTLKIQPAKLEDSAVYLCASSRPTSGFPSSYEQYFGPGTRLTVT.

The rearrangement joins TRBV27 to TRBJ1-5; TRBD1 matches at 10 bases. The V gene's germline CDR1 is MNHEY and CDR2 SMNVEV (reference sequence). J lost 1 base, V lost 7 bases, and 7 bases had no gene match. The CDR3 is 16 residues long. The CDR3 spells CASTPGDRGSNQPQHF. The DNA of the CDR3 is TGTGCCAGCACCCCCGGGGACAGGGGAAGCAATCAGCCCCAGCATTTT.

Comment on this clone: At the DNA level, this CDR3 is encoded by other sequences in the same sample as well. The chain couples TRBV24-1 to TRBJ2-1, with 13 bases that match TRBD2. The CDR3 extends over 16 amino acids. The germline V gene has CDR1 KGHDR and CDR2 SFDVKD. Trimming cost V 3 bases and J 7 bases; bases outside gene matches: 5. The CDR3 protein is CATSDPGLAGVNEQFF. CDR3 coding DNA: TGTGCCACCAGTGATCCCGGACTAGCGGGAGTGAATGAGCAGTTCTTC.

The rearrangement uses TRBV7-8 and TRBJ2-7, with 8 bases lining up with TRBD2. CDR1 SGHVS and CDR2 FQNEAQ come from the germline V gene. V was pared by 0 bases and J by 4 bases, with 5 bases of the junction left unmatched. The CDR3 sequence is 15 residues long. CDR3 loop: CASSLAGTREYEQYF. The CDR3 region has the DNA TGTGCCAGCAGCTTAGCCGGGACTAGAGAGTACGAGCAGTACTTC.

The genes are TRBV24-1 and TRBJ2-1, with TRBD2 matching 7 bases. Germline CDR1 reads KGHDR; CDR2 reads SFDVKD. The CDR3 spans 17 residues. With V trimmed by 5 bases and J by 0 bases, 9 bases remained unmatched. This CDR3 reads CATSGEGTPSSYNEQFF. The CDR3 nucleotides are TGTGCCACCAGTGGGGAGGGCACGCCGAGCTCCTACAATGAGCAGTTCTTC.

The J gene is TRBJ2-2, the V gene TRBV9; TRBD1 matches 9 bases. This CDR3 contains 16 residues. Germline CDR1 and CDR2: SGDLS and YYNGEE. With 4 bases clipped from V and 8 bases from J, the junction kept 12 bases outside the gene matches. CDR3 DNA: TGTGCCAGCAGCACCCGTTTGACAGGGGGAGTGGGGGAGCTGTTTTTT. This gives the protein CASSTRLTGGVGELFF.

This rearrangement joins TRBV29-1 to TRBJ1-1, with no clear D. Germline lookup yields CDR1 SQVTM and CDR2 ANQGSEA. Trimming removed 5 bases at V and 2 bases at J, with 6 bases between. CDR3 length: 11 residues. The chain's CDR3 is CSVLRNTEAFF. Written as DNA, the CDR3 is TGCAGCGTTCTAAGAAACACTGAAGCTTTCTTT.

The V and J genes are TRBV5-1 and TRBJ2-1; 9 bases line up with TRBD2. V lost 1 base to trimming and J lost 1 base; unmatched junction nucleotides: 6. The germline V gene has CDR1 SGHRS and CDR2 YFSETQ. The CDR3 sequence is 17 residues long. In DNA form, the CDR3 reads TGCGCCAGCAGCTTGATGTCCGGACTAGCGTCCTACAATGAGCAGTTCTTC. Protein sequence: CASSLMSGLASYNEQFF.

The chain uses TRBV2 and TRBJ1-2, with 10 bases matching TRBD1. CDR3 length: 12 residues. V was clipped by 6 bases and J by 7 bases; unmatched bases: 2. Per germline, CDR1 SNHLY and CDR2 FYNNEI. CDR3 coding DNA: TGTGCCAGCAGAGGGGACAGGGGTGGCTACACCTTC. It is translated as CASRGDRGGYTF.

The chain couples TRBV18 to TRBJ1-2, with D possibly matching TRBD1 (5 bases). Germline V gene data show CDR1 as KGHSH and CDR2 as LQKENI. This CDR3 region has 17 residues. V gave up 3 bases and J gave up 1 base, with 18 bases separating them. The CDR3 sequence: CASSPMSGDLYNYGYTF. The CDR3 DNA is TGTGCCAGCTCACCGATGTCGGGGGATCTATATAACTATGGCTACACCTTC.

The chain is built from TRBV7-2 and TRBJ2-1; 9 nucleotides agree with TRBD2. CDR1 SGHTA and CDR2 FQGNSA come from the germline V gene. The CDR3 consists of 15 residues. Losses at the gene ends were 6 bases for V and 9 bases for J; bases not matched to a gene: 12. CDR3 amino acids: CASSPAGTSYGEQFF. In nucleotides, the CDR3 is TGTGCCAGCAGTCCAGCCGGGACTAGCTACGGTGAGCAGTTCTTC.

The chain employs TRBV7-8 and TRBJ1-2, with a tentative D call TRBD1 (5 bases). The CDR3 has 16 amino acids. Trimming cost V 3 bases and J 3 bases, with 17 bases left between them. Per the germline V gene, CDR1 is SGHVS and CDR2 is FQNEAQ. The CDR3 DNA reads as TGTGCCAGCAGCTTGCGGCGGGGAGGGGTTTACTATGGCTACACCTTC. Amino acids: CASSLRRGGVYYGYTF.

CDR3 region: CASRPRDNNEKLFF. The DNA for the CDR3 is TGTGCCAGCAGACCCCGGGACAATAATGAAAAACTGTTTTTT. V usage is TRBV11-1 and J usage is TRBJ1-4; a weak D match, TRBD1 (6 bases). Germline V gives CDR1 SGHAT, CDR2 FQDESV (reference sequence). This CDR3 has 14 residues. Trimming removed 6 bases at V and 4 bases at J, with 12 bases between.

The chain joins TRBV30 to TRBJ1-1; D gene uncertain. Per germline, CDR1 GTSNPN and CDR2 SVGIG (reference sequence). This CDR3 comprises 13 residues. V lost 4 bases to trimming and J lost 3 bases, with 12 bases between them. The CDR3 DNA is TGTGCCTGGACGCCGGGTCCGGACACTGAAGCTTTCTTT. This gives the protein CAWTPGPDTEAFF.

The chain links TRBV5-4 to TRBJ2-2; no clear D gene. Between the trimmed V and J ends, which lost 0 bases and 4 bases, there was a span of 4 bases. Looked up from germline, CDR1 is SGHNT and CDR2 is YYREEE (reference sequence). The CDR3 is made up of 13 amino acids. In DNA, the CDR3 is TGTGCCAGCAGCTTGGGAGCCACCGGGGAGCTGTTTTTT. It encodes CASSLGATGELFF. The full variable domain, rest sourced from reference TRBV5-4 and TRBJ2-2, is ETGVTQSPTHLIKTRGQQVTLRCSSQSGHNTVSWYQQALGQGPQFIFQYYREEENGRGNFPPRFSGLQFPNYSSELNVNALELDDSALYLCASSLGATGELFFGEGSRLTVL.

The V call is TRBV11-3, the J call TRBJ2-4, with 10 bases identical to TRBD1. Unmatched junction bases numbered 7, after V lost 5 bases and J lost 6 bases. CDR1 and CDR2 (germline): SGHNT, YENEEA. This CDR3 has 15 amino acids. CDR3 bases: TGTGCCAGCAGCCGAAGACAGGGGGCATCAAACATTCAGTACTTC. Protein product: CASSRRQGASNIQYF.

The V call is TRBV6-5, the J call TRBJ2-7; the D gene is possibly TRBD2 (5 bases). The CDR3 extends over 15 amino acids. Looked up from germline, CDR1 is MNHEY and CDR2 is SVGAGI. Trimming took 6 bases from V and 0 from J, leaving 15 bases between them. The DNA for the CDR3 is TGTGCCAGCAGCGGCACAGTGGGAGTCTCCTACGAGCAGTACTTC. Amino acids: CASSGTVGVSYEQYF.

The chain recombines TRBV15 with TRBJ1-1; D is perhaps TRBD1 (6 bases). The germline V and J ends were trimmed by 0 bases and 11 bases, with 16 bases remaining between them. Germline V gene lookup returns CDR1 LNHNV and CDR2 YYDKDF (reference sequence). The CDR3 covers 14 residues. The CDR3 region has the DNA TGTGCCACCAGCAGAGAACAGGGTTCGCCCCTGGCTTTCTTT. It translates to CATSREQGSPLAFF.

The CDR3 region is CASSYDRDYGYTF. The CDR3 region has the DNA TGTGCCAGCAGCTACGACAGGGACTATGGCTACACCTTC. The gene calls are TRBV7-8 and TRBJ1-2, with 7 bases fitting TRBD1. Trimming took 4 bases from V and 3 from J; bases not matched to a gene: 2. Germline V gives CDR1 SGHVS, CDR2 FQNEAQ. The CDR3 is 13 amino acids.

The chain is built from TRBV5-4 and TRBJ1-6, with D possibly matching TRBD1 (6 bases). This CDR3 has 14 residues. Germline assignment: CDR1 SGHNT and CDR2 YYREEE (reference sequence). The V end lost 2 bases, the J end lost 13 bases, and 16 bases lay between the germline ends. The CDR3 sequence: CASSLLSGGHPLHF. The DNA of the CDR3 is TGTGCCAGCAGCTTACTCTCCGGGGGGCATCCCCTCCACTTT.

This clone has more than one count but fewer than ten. The CDR3 nucleotides are TGTGCCAGCAGCGGTTTGGGAAACACCATATATTTT. Protein product: CASSGLGNTIYF. The chain is built from TRBV6-5 and TRBJ1-3; D unresolved. The CDR3 loop spans 12 amino acids. From germline, CDR1 is MNHEY and CDR2 SVGAGI. V was pared by 6 bases and J by 4 bases, with 7 bases between.